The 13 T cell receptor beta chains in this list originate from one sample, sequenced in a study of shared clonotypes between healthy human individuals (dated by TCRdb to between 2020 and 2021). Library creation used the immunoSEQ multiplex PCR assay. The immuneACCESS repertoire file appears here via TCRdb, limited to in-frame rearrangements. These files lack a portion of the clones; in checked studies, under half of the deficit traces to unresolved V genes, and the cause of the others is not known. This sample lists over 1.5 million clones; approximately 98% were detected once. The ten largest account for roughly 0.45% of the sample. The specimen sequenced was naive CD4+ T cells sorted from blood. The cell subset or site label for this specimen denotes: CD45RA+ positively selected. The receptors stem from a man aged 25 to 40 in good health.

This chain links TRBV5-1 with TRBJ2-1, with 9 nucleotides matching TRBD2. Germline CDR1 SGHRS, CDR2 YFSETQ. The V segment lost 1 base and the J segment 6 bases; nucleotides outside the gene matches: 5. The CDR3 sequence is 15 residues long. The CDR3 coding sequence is TGCGCCAGCAGCTTGAGAGCGGGAGGTCTCAATGAGCAGTTCTTC. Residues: CASSLRAGGLNEQFF.

The CDR3 DNA reads as TGTGCCTGGAGCCGAGGGTACCAGCCCCAGCATTTT. As protein: CAWSRGYQPQHF. V gene TRBV30 combines with J gene TRBJ1-5, with D hard to call. The germline V and J ends were trimmed by 3 bases and 7 bases, with 10 bases remaining between them. The CDR3 loop spans 12 amino acids. CDR1 is GTSNPN, CDR2 SVGIG, per germline (reference sequence).

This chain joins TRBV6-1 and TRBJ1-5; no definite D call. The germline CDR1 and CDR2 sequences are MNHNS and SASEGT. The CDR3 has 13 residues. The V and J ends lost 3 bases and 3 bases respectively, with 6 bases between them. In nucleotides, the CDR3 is TGTGCCAGCAGTGATGGCCTCAATCAGCCCCAGCATTTT. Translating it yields CASSDGLNQPQHF.

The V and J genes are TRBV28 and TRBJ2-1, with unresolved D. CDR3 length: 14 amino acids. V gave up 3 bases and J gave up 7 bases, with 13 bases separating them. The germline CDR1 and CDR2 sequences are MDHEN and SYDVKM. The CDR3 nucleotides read TGTGCCAGCAGTTTGATAAGGGTTTGGAATGAGCAGTTCTTC. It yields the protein CASSLIRVWNEQFF.

Here the CDR3 reads CAWDPGGVAMNTEAFF. CDR3 DNA: TGTGCCTGGGACCCCGGTGGGGTCGCCATGAACACTGAAGCTTTCTTT. The chain is built from TRBV30 and TRBJ1-1; D call uncertain. The germline gives CDR1 GTSNPN, CDR2 SVGIG (reference sequence). This CDR3 is 16 amino acids long. Trimming removed 5 bases at V and 0 bases at J, with 19 bases between.

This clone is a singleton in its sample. The CDR3 DNA follows: TGCAGCGTTGAGGGGGGGGACGAAATTAGCACAGATACGCAGTATTTT. Translated: CSVEGGDEISTDTQYF. This rearrangement joins TRBV29-1 to TRBJ2-3; TRBD2 aligns across 7 bases. The V and J ends lost 3 bases and 0 bases, in that order; junction bases with no gene match: 9. Germline V gene sequence: CDR1 SQVTM, CDR2 ANQGSEA. CDR3 length: 16 residues.

CDR3 protein: CASSAKDRGNTIYF. The CDR3 nucleotides are TGTGCCAGCAGCGCCAAGGACAGGGGAAACACCATATATTTT. V gene TRBV9 combines with J gene TRBJ1-3, with 7 bases aligning to TRBD1. Germline V gene lookup returns CDR1 SGDLS and CDR2 YYNGEE. J was trimmed by 4 bases and V by 3 bases; bases with no gene match: 4. The CDR3 is made up of 14 amino acids.

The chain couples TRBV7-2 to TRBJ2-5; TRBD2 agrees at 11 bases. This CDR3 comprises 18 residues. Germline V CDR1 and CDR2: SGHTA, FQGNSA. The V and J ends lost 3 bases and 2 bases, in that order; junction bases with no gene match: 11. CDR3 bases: TGTGCCAGCAGCTTTTCTACCTTCGGGACTAGCGGACAAGAGACCCAGTACTTC. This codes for CASSFSTFGTSGQETQYF. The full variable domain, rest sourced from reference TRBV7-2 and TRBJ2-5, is GAGVSQSPSNKVTEKGKDVELRCDPISGHTALYWYRQSLGQGLEFLIYFQGNSAPDKSGLPSDRFSAERTGGSVSTLTIQRTQQEDSAVYLCASSFSTFGTSGQETQYFGPGTRLLVL.

The CDR3 bases are TGTGCCAGCAGCTCCCGGTGGGACAATGAGCAGTTCTTC. Translated: CASSSRWDNEQFF. This chain links TRBV9 with TRBJ2-1; D is unresolved. Germline assignment: CDR1 SGDLS and CDR2 YYNGEE. The length of the CDR3 is 13 residues. The ends were cut back, 4 bases at V and 5 bases at J, with 10 bases in the middle.

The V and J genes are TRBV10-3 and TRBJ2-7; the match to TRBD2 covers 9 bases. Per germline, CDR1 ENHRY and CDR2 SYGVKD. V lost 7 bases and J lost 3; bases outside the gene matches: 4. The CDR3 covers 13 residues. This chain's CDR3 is CAIMASGNYEQYF. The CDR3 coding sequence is TGTGCCATCATGGCTAGCGGGAACTACGAGCAGTACTTC.

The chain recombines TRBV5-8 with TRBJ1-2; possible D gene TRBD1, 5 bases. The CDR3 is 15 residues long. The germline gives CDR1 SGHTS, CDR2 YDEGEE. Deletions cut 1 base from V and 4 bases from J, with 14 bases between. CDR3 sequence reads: CASSLWPGVFYGYTF. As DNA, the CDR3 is TGTGCCAGCAGCTTGTGGCCGGGGGTCTTCTATGGCTACACCTTC.

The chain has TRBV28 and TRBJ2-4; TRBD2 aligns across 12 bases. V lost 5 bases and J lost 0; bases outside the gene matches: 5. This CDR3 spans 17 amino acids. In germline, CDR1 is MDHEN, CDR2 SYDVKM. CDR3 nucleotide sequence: TGTGCCAGCAGTCTCCGGACTAGCGGGGTAGCCAAAAACATTCAGTACTTC. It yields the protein CASSLRTSGVAKNIQYF.

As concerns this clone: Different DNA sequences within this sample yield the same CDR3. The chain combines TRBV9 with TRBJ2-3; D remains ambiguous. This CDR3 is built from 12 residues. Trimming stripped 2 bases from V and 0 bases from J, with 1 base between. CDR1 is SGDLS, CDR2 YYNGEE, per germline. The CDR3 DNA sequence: TGTGCCAGCAGCGTCAGCACAGATACGCAGTATTTT. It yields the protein CASSVSTDTQYF. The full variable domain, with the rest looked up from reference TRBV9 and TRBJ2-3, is DSGVTQTPKHLITATGQRVTLRCSPRSGDLSVYWYQQSLDQGLQFLIQYYNGEERAKGNILERFSAQQFPDLHSELNLSSLELGDSALYFCASSVSTDTQYFGPGTRLTVL.